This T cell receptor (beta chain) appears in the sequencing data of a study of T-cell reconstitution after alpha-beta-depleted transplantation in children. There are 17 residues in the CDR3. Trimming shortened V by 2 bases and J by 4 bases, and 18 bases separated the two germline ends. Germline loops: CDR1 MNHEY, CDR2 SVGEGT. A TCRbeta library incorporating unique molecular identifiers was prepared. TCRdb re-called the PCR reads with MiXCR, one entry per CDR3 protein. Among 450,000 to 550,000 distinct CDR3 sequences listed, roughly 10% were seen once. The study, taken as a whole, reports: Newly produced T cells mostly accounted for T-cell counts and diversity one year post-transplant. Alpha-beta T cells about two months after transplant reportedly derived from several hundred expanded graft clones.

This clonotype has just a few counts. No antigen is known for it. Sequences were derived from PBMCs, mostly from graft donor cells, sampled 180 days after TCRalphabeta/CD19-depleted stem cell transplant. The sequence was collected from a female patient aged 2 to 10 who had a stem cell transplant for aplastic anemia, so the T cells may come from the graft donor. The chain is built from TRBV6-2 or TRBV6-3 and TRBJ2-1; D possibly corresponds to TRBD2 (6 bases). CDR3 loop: CASSYPTAGTEYNEQFF. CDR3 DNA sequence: TGTGCCAGCAGTTACCCCACTGCGGGGACGGAATACAATGAGCAGTTCTTC.